This T cell receptor beta chain was found in a study of CD8+ T cells in alopecia areata. Study observations and caveats: Greater clonality was observed in lesional scalp samples, especially alopecia totalis/universalis, versus normal scalp. Sequencing of scalp tissue also captures the resident alphabeta T cells of normal skin.

Treatment reported: oral pan-JAK inhibitor, 5-10 mg twice daily. Researchers took lesional scalp punch biopsies and peripheral blood from people who were alopecia areata patients. For this clone: Its specificity is not known.

Sequencing templates came from extracted RNA that was reverse transcribed into cDNA. Measured with immunoSEQ multiplex PCR; TCRdb has only the in-frame clones, and not every one. The data show about 76,000 clones, 25% to 35% seen once. V was shortened by 0 bases and J by 8 bases, with 7 bases between the two germline ends. This CDR3 is 11 amino acids long. CDR1 DFQATT and CDR2 SNEGSKA come from the germline V gene (reference sequence). The sequenced sample was CD8+ T cells sorted from blood, obtained at week 4, from a patient treated with tofacitinib. This TCR derives from a human donor with alopecia areata. The rearrangement links TRBV20-1 to TRBJ1-2; D gene unclear. For the CDR3, the DNA is TGCAGTGCTAGAGACCTAGGGGGCTACACCTTC. This encodes CSARDLGGYTF.